This T cell receptor (beta chain) was sequenced for a study of CD8 T cells in Susac syndrome. Trimming left V 4 bases short and J 2 bases short, with 12 bases between. The CDR3 loop spans 14 amino acids. Germline values: CDR1 SGHVS, CDR2 FQNEAQ. After extraction with the RNeasy kit, roughly 0.45 to 1 ug of the RNA was reverse transcribed using random hexamers. TCRdb re-analysed the immunoSEQ multiplex PCR reads in MiXCR, keeping a single row per CDR3 protein. The sample records 130,000 or so distinct CDR3 sequences, around 80% being singletons. The receptor was isolated from a human donor with multiple sclerosis. The rearrangement uses TRBV7-8 and TRBJ2-7; unclear D gene. Sequencing input: CD8+ T cells from PBMCs. In DNA, the CDR3 is TGTGCCAGCAGCTCTAATTTGATTCCCTACGAGCAGTACTTC. Encoded protein: CASSSNLIPYEQYF.